Following are 5 T cell receptor beta chains from one sample sequenced in a study of T cells in Graves' hyperthyroidism and ophthalmopathy (dated by TCRdb to about 2019). The protocol used for the library was multiplex PCR. This sample was sequenced with an Illumina HiSeq 2000. TCR beta CDR3 regions were amplified from RNA transcripts. The first round of RT-PCR for the TCR CDR3 was performed with the HTBI primer set and the Qiagen OneStep RT-PCR kit. The public reads were reprocessed in TCRdb via fastp at Q25 and MiXCR, keeping in-frame beta chains. All rows with the same CDR3 protein become a single entry with the most common DNA and genes. The table for this sample lists around 700,000 distinct CDR3 sequences; over 15% of them were counted only once. The top ten clones comprise about a sixth of the sample. Sequencing was done on a sample of blood. The receptors were gathered from a woman aged 50 to 65 with Graves' hyperthyroidism that later progressed to Graves' ophthalmopathy.

In the case of this clonotype: Compared with germline, one end of the junction differs, possibly owing to a read error. The V gene is TRBV6-5, the J gene TRBJ2-2, with 8 bases that match TRBD1. The CDR3 has 19 amino acids. Per germline, CDR1 MNHEY and CDR2 SVGAGI. CDR3 residues: CANSYSGQGLYWNTGELFF. For the CDR3, the DNA is TGTGCCAACAGTTACAGTGGACAGGGTTTATACTGGAACACCGGGGAGCTGTTTTTT.

This clonotype was picked up many times. This chain connects TRBV30 to TRBJ1-1; 10 bases are a match to TRBD1. CDR3 size: 15 residues. Germline V CDR1 and CDR2: GTSNPN, SVGIG (reference sequence). With V trimmed by 7 bases and J by 0 bases, 8 bases remained unmatched. The CDR3 DNA reads TGTGCCTCGACAGGGGGCTTAAAGGTGAACACTGAAGCTTTCTTT. Translated: CASTGGLKVNTEAFF. The full variable domain, in which reference TRBV30 and TRBJ1-1 provide the parts outside the CDR3, is SQTIHQWPATLVQPVGSPLSLECTVEGTSNPNLYWYRQAAGRGLQLLFYSVGIGQISSEVPQNLSASRPQDRQFILSSKKLLLSDSGFYLCASTGGLKVNTEAFFGQGTRLTVV.

Many counts were recorded for this clonotype. The chain uses TRBV11-2 and TRBJ2-5; D not resolved. Germline loops: CDR1 SGHAT, CDR2 FQNNGV. This CDR3 is 13 amino acids long. V lost 5 bases to trimming and J lost 1 base, with 8 bases between them. CDR3: CASSGQIQETQYF. The DNA for the CDR3 is TGTGCCAGCAGCGGTCAGATCCAAGAGACCCAGTACTTC.

This clonotype showed up just a few times. This sequence joins TRBV29-1 and TRBJ1-2; TRBD1 agrees at 8 bases. The CDR3 runs 14 residues. Germline V gene sequence: CDR1 SQVTM, CDR2 ANQGSEA. V was pared by 1 base and J by 3 bases, with 4 bases of the junction left unmatched. The CDR3 here is CSVEGTGSYYGYTF. The CDR3, as DNA: TGCAGCGTTGAAGGGACAGGGAGTTACTATGGCTACACCTTC.

The chain links TRBV6-1 to TRBJ2-1, with D possibly being TRBD1 or TRBD2 (5 bases each). The CDR3 is made up of 13 amino acids. V gave up 5 bases and J gave up 9 bases, with 14 bases separating them. CDR1 and CDR2 from the germline V gene are MNHNS and SASEGT. The CDR3 bases are TGTGCCAGCAGTCTCCTAGCCGGGACTGAGCAGTTCTTC. This sequence encodes CASSLLAGTEQFF.